This TCR beta chain is drawn from a study of human T cells and chemical hapten exposure. Study results and caveats: Alopecia in all donors means immunity may differ from healthy individuals.

Each CDR3 protein gets one entry after TCRdb re-called the RACE reads with MiXCR. The table has some 200,000 distinct CDR3 sequences, just under 30% seen once. Germline V gene sequence: CDR1 SGHAT, CDR2 FQNNGV. Trimming removed 4 bases at V and 6 bases at J, with 19 bases between. The CDR3 is 15 amino acids. Notes on this clonotype: Its antigen is as yet unknown.

Time point denoted: pre-sensitization, week 0. Noted treatment: therapeutic diphenylcyclopropenone sensitization with weekly scalp DPC. Prior to each patch test being applied, blood was drawn. Sequencing started from total RNA isolated from unfractionated whole blood. The chain joins TRBV11-2 to TRBJ2-7, with a possible D match to TRBD1 (8 bases). The sequence was obtained from a woman in her twenties or thirties with alopecia areata. Some clones in this sample may be carry-over from other donors' samples. Specimen: whole blood, collected in connection with sensitization to the hapten diphenylcyclopropenone (DPC). In nucleotides, the CDR3 is TGTGCCAGCAGCTCACTACAGGGGGGGAACGGCGAGCAGTACTTC. Translation gives CASSSLQGGNGEQYF.